Listed here are 18 T cell receptor beta chains from one sample, sequenced in a study of breast tumors, draining lymph nodes, adjacent tissues. Axillary draining lymph nodes of breast cancer patients supplied the node samples. Using its own MiXCR run on the multiplex PCR reads, TCRdb lists one record per CDR3 protein. The table has 130,000 or so distinct CDR3 sequences, about 33% seen once. The sample comprised axillary lymph node tissue. The source is a female donor with breast cancer. Some clones in this sample may be carry-over from other donors' samples.

A few counts support this clonotype. A single base separates this from a much larger clone, so it may be a read error. The rearrangement joins TRBV6-2 or TRBV6-3 to TRBJ2-7, with D maybe TRBD2 (7 bases). Germline V gene data show CDR1 as MNHEY and CDR2 as SVGEGT. The V end was cut by 7 bases, the J end by 3 bases, with 19 bases between. The CDR3 has 15 residues. The CDR3 nucleotides are TGTGCCAGCACCCAAGGGAGGGGGTCTAGCTACGAGCAGTACGTC. As protein: CASTQGRGSSYEQYV.

Many counts were recorded for this clonotype. The J gene is TRBJ2-2, the V gene TRBV7-3; the D is unclear. The CDR3 sequence is 13 residues long. Germline CDR1 is SGHTA and CDR2 is FQGTGA. The V and J ends lost 8 bases and 5 bases respectively, with 12 bases between them. The CDR3 here is CASGLLGTGELFF. Here the CDR3 DNA reads TGTGCCAGCGGGCTCCTCGGGACCGGGGAGCTGTTTTTT.

This clonotype was recorded only once. A junction end diverges from the germline sequence, so it may reflect a read error. This rearrangement joins TRBV20-1 to TRBJ2-1; D unclear. Germline-derived CDR1 and CDR2 are DFQATT and SNEGSKA (reference sequence). This CDR3 is built from 14 residues. The CDR3 DNA is TGCAGTGCTAGGAGGATTAACTCCCACAATGAGCAGTTCTTC. Translated: CSARRINSHNEQFF.

This clonotype was seen only once. V is TRBV11-2 and J is TRBJ2-3; D uncertain. V lost 3 bases, J lost 4 bases, and 14 bases lay in between. Germline CDR1 is SGHAT and CDR2 is FQNNGV. The CDR3 spans 15 residues. The CDR3 is CASSLQWAFADTQYF. The CDR3 coding sequence is TGTGCCAGCAGCTTGCAATGGGCCTTCGCAGATACGCAGTATTTT. The whole variable domain, filled in from reference TRBV11-2 and TRBJ2-3, reads EAGVAQSPRYKIIEKRQSVAFWCNPISGHATLYWYQQILGQGPKLLIQFQNNGVVDDSQLPKDRFSAERLKGVDSTLKIQPAKLEDSAVYLCASSLQWAFADTQYFGPGTRLTVL.

This clonotype has only a few counts. The chain combines TRBV7-2 with TRBJ1-5; maybe TRBD1 (6 bases). Between the trimmed V and J ends, which lost 3 bases and 0 bases, there was a span of 12 bases. Germline CDR1 is SGHTA and CDR2 is FQGNSA. This CDR3 region has 16 residues. The CDR3 nucleotides read TGTGCCAGCAGCTTTAGGGGGGGGTTTAGCAATCAGCCCCAGCATTTT. Translating it yields CASSFRGGFSNQPQHF.

There are many counts of this clonotype. The rearrangement joins TRBV18 to TRBJ1-6, with TRBD1 as a possible D gene (5 bases). Trimming took 4 bases from V and 6 from J, leaving 19 bases between them. The CDR3 runs 17 residues. Germline CDR1 KGHSH, CDR2 LQKENI. The CDR3 DNA reads as TGTGCCAGCTCACTCTTGAGGGCCCAGGGCACTAATTCACCCCTCCACTTT. As protein: CASSLLRAQGTNSPLHF.

This clonotype was picked up a small number of times. This may be a read error, as it is one base from a much larger clone. In this CDR3 the conserved last residue, phenylalanine or tryptophan, is missing, so a read error is likely. This chain links TRBV9 with TRBJ2-3; no firm D call. V was pared by 0 bases and J by 2 bases, with 4 bases between. Germline values: CDR1 SGDLS, CDR2 YYNGEE. The CDR3 spans 13 residues. The CDR3 DNA reads TGTGCCAGCAGCGTAGTTGACACAGATACGCAGTATTCT. As protein: CASSVVDTDTQYS.

About this clonotype: Since a much larger clone is just one base distant, this may be a read error. V is TRBV9 and J is TRBJ1-2, with D hard to call. Germline CDR1 and CDR2: SGDLS and YYNGEE. The CDR3 spans 15 residues. CDR3 region: CASSVPHGSNHGSTF. The DNA for the CDR3 is TGTGCCAGCAGCGTACCACACGGATCTAACCATGGCTCCACCTTC.

The chain recombines TRBV7-9 with TRBJ2-2, with 7 nucleotides matching TRBD1. This CDR3 spans 15 amino acids. Germline V gene sequence: CDR1 SEHNR, CDR2 FQNEAQ (reference sequence). After removal of 4 bases from V and 0 bases from J, the junction contained 2 bases not matched to a gene. The CDR3 DNA reads TGTGCCAGCAGCTCCACAGGGGCGAACACCGGGGAGCTGTTTTTT. This translates into CASSSTGANTGELFF.

This chain connects TRBV12-3 or TRBV12-4 to TRBJ2-7, with 10 bases matching TRBD1. V lost 6 bases to trimming and J lost 3 bases; unmatched junction nucleotides: 8. The CDR3 contains 15 residues. The CDR3 loop reads CASSNTGTGDYEQYF. CDR3 nucleotide sequence: TGTGCCAGCAGCAACACCGGGACAGGGGACTACGAGCAGTACTTC.

This clonotype came up a few times. The rearrangement joins TRBV18 to TRBJ1-2; 9 bases are a match to TRBD1. From germline, CDR1 is KGHSH and CDR2 LQKENI. This CDR3 is built from 15 residues. The junction had 9 bases not matched to a gene; V was cut back by 6 bases and J by 4 bases. The CDR3 DNA follows: TGTGCCAGCTCGCCTACAGGGGGCCTAAGCTATGGCTACACCTTC. Translation gives CASSPTGGLSYGYTF.

This clonotype showed up many times. This chain uses TRBV18 with TRBJ2-7; D unresolved. The CDR3 sequence is 12 residues long. Germline CDR1 and CDR2: KGHSH and LQKENI. V was trimmed by 3 bases and J by 1 base, leaving 4 bases between them. CDR3 in DNA: TGTGCCAGCTCACCTCAATCCTACGAGCAGTACTTC. Amino acid sequence: CASSPQSYEQYF.

The rearrangement joins TRBV20-1 to TRBJ2-3, with D possibly being TRBD2 (6 bases). V was pared by 1 base and J by 11 bases, with 13 bases between. This CDR3 has 12 amino acids. CDR1 and CDR2 from the germline V gene are DFQATT and SNEGSKA (reference sequence). As DNA, the CDR3 is TGCAGTGCTAGAGGCGGAGGGAATGAGCAGTATTTT. It specifies CSARGGGNEQYF.

V and J are TRBV7-9 and TRBJ1-4, with 11 bases fitting TRBD1. This CDR3 has 15 residues. The germline V gene encodes CDR1 SEHNR and CDR2 FQNEAQ (reference sequence). Unmatched junction bases numbered 5, after V lost 5 bases and J lost 6 bases. The CDR3 nucleotides read TGTGCCAGCAGCACCCGGACAGGGGGCTATGAAAAACTGTTTTTT. Translated, it gives CASSTRTGGYEKLFF.

The sample holds many counts of this clonotype. The rearrangement uses TRBV11-2 and TRBJ2-2; D perhaps matches TRBD1 (5 bases). Germline V CDR1 and CDR2: SGHAT, FQNNGV. The length of the CDR3 is 15 residues. Trimming removed 3 bases at V and 7 bases at J, with 15 bases between. CDR3 sequence: CASSLVQGGNGELFF. The DNA of the CDR3 is TGTGCCAGCAGCTTGGTGCAGGGTGGTAACGGGGAGCTGTTTTTT. The full variable domain, rest sourced from reference TRBV11-2 and TRBJ2-2, is EAGVAQSPRYKIIEKRQSVAFWCNPISGHATLYWYQQILGQGPKLLIQFQNNGVVDDSQLPKDRFSAERLKGVDSTLKIQPAKLEDSAVYLCASSLVQGGNGELFFGEGSRLTVL.

This clonotype was found many times. The V and J genes are TRBV5-4 and TRBJ1-2; D is unresolved. CDR3 length equals 15 residues. Germline lookup yields CDR1 SGHNT and CDR2 YYREEE (reference sequence). V shed 0 bases and J shed 0 bases, with 9 bases lying between them. CDR3 DNA: TGTGCCAGCAGCTTGGTCGGCATAACTAACTATGGCTACACCTTC. Translating gives CASSLVGITNYGYTF. Combining the CDR3 with reference TRBV5-4 and TRBJ1-2 gives the whole variable domain ETGVTQSPTHLIKTRGQQVTLRCSSQSGHNTVSWYQQALGQGPQFIFQYYREEENGRGNFPPRFSGLQFPNYSSELNVNALELDDSALYLCASSLVGITNYGYTFGSGTRLTVV.

Notes on this clonotype: This may be a read error, as it is one base from a much larger clone. The rearrangement joins TRBV28 to TRBJ1-2; tentative D call: TRBD1 (6 bases). CDR1 and CDR2 (germline): MDHEN, SYDVKM. The CDR3 has 14 amino acids. CDR3 DNA: TGTGCCAGCAGTCCGCAATCCAGGACAGCTGGCTACGCCTTC. Amino acids: CASSPQSRTAGYAF.

This clonotype came up a few times. The rearrangement joins TRBV6-1 to TRBJ2-5; D is perhaps TRBD1 (6 bases). The germline gives CDR1 MNHNS, CDR2 SASEGT. V was pared by 5 bases and J by 2 bases, with 9 bases between. The CDR3 has 13 residues. CDR3 sequence reads: CASSHGQQETQYF. Here the CDR3 DNA reads TGTGCCAGCAGTCACGGACAGCAAGAGACCCAGTACTTC.